Each of the 31 T cell receptor beta chains below was sequenced from the same sample in a study of cytomegalovirus exposure and HLA in healthy donors. Using immunoSEQ multiplex PCR, the repertoire was profiled, and TCRdb retains in-frame clones only, with some absent. The sample includes about 60,000 clones, almost 97% seen only once; the top ten take 1% to 1.5%. Sequencing used PBMCs. These receptor sequences come from a woman aged 18-29 years in good health and CMV-seronegative.

The chain links TRBV18 to TRBJ2-3, with TRBD2 as a possible D gene (7 bases). The CDR3 covers 17 residues. CDR1 KGHSH and CDR2 LQKENI come from the germline V gene. Trimming pared 3 bases from V and 6 bases from J, leaving 22 bases between. This CDR3 is CASSPVGGARALDTQYF. CDR3 in DNA: TGTGCCAGCTCACCCGTTGGGGGGGCGCGGGCATTGGATACGCAGTATTTT.

This clone was picked up one time. The chain is built from TRBV7-9 and TRBJ2-1, with 11 bases fitting TRBD2. Losses at the gene ends were 5 bases for V and 10 bases for J; bases not matched to a gene: 7. CDR1 is SEHNR, CDR2 FQNEAQ, per germline (reference sequence). This CDR3 comprises 14 residues. As DNA, the CDR3 is TGTGCCAGCAGCCCCTTCCTAGCGGGAGGCGAGCAGTTCTTC. Translation gives CASSPFLAGGEQFF.

This chain uses TRBV29-1 with TRBJ1-1; possible D gene TRBD1, 6 bases. Germline lookup yields CDR1 SQVTM and CDR2 ANQGSEA. The CDR3 runs to 13 residues. V was pared by 4 bases and J by 3 bases, with 12 bases between. This CDR3 is CSVAGTLYTEAFF. CDR3 nucleotide sequence: TGCAGCGTTGCCGGGACACTTTACACTGAAGCTTTCTTT.

V is TRBV2 and J is TRBJ1-3; D gene uncertain. From germline, CDR1 is SNHLY and CDR2 FYNNEI. Trimming took 1 base from V and 4 from J, leaving 11 bases between them. This CDR3 has 15 residues. The CDR3: CASSEGPRGGNTIYF. The CDR3 bases are TGTGCCAGCAGTGAAGGGCCCCGGGGAGGAAACACCATATATTTT.

The chain combines TRBV10-3 with TRBJ2-7, with 8 nucleotides matching TRBD2. CDR1 and CDR2 from the germline V gene are ENHRY and SYGVKD. This CDR3 spans 16 amino acids. V shed 1 base, J shed 3 bases, and the junction held 8 bases outside the gene matches. The CDR3 DNA sequence: TGTGCCATCAGTGAGTTCCCGGGGCTAGCGGGCTACGAGCAGTACTTC. Translating it yields CAISEFPGLAGYEQYF.

In its sample, this clone was seen once. V usage is TRBV21-1 and J usage is TRBJ2-3; the table names TRBD2, a call not compared with the DNA. TRBV21-1 is a pseudogene locus. The CDR3 runs to 13 residues. CDR3 coding DNA: TGTGCCAGCAGCCCGAGGTACACAGATACGCAGTATTTT. It specifies CASSPRYTDTQYF.

The genes are TRBV25-1 and TRBJ1-4; tentative D call: TRBD1 (6 bases). The germline V gene encodes CDR1 MGHDK and CDR2 SYGVNS. The V and J ends lost 1 base and 8 bases respectively, with 14 bases between them. This CDR3 is built from 15 residues. CDR3 nucleotide sequence: TGTGCCAGCAGTGAATGGGGAAGGGGGACAGAAAAACTGTTTTTT. This encodes CASSEWGRGTEKLFF.

This clone is medium-sized. The V gene is TRBV5-4, the J gene TRBJ2-6; D gene unclear. V shed 0 bases and J shed 0 bases, with 10 bases lying between them. CDR3 size: 17 residues. Germline-derived CDR1 and CDR2 are SGHNT and YYREEE (reference sequence). CDR3 sequence (DNA): TGTGCCAGCAGCTTGGGACTCAGCCCCTCTGGGGCCAACGTCCTGACTTTC. Its protein product is CASSLGLSPSGANVLTF. Complete variable domain (other parts from reference TRBV5-4 and TRBJ2-6): ETGVTQSPTHLIKTRGQQVTLRCSSQSGHNTVSWYQQALGQGPQFIFQYYREEENGRGNFPPRFSGLQFPNYSSELNVNALELDDSALYLCASSLGLSPSGANVLTFGAGSRLTVL.

V gene TRBV7-9 combines with J gene TRBJ2-7, with a possible D match to TRBD1 (5 bases). V was pared by 7 bases and J by 2 bases, with 12 bases between. The CDR3 contains 13 residues. CDR1 and CDR2 from the germline V gene are SEHNR and FQNEAQ (reference sequence). CDR3 DNA sequence: TGTGCCAGCACTGGACACCCAACCTACGAGCAGTACTTC. It codes for CASTGHPTYEQYF.

The chain carries TRBV7-2 and TRBJ2-3; 7 bases fit TRBD1. Germline lookup yields CDR1 SGHTA and CDR2 FQGNSA. The CDR3 has 16 residues. V shed 5 bases, J shed 0 bases, and the junction held 8 bases outside the gene matches. In nucleotides, the CDR3 is TGTGCCAGCAGCGTCAACAGGGGCGGGAGCACAGATACGCAGTATTTT. Translating gives CASSVNRGGSTDTQYF.

The genes are TRBV5-4 and TRBJ1-1; D may be TRBD1 (5 bases). The length of the CDR3 is 14 residues. Trimming pared 0 bases from V and 4 bases from J, leaving 10 bases between. CDR1 is SGHNT, CDR2 YYREEE, per germline (reference sequence). Written as DNA, the CDR3 is TGTGCCAGCAGCTTGGAGGTAGGGGCCACTGAAGCTTTCTTT. Protein sequence: CASSLEVGATEAFF. The variable domain in full, completed from reference TRBV5-4 and TRBJ1-1, reads ETGVTQSPTHLIKTRGQQVTLRCSSQSGHNTVSWYQQALGQGPQFIFQYYREEENGRGNFPPRFSGLQFPNYSSELNVNALELDDSALYLCASSLEVGATEAFFGQGTRLTVV.

The V call is TRBV28, the J call TRBJ2-3; 8 nucleotides line up with TRBD2. CDR3 length equals 13 residues. CDR1 is MDHEN and CDR2 is SYDVKM in the germline V gene. V shed 7 bases, J shed 4 bases, and the junction held 4 bases outside the gene matches. DNA for the CDR3: TGTGCCAGCACCCCGGGGGGGGCAGATACGCAGTATTTT. It yields the protein CASTPGGADTQYF.

A remark on this clone: One end of the junction fails to match germline, which may point to a read error. The chain has TRBV11-2 and TRBJ1-2; 7 bases are a match to TRBD1. Germline CDR1 and CDR2: SGHAT and FQNNGV. The CDR3 is made up of 12 amino acids. CDR3 residues: CASSLWGQTTSF. The DNA for the CDR3 is TGTGCCAGCAGCTTATGGGGACAGACAACCTCCTTC.

J is TRBJ2-5 and V is TRBV28; 14 bases agree with TRBD2. CDR3 size: 16 residues. Germline lookup yields CDR1 MDHEN and CDR2 SYDVKM. V shed 6 bases, J shed 5 bases, and the junction held 8 bases outside the gene matches. This CDR3 reads CASSWGGLAGAETQYF. The CDR3 region has the DNA TGTGCCAGCAGCTGGGGGGGACTAGCGGGAGCTGAGACCCAGTACTTC.

V gene TRBV5-4 combines with J gene TRBJ2-7, with 12 bases aligning to TRBD2. Per the germline V gene, CDR1 is SGHNT and CDR2 is YYREEE (reference sequence). After removal of 4 bases from V and 3 bases from J, the junction contained 2 bases not matched to a gene. The CDR3 length is 14 residues. This chain's CDR3 is CASSRTSGIYEQYF. For the CDR3, the DNA is TGTGCCAGCAGCAGGACTAGCGGGATCTACGAGCAGTACTTC.

The genes are TRBV9 and TRBJ1-1; D is ambiguous. CDR1 and CDR2 from the germline V gene are SGDLS and YYNGEE. V gave up 4 bases and J gave up 0 bases, with 16 bases separating them. The CDR3 sequence is 16 residues long. In DNA form, the CDR3 reads TGTGCCAGCAGCCCCCAGCCCCTCACAGTGAACACTGAAGCTTTCTTT. Amino acid sequence: CASSPQPLTVNTEAFF.

V gene TRBV5-1 combines with J gene TRBJ1-2; D remains unclear. Trimming cost V 0 bases and J 5 bases, with 11 bases left between them. CDR3 length equals 14 residues. Germline V lookup: CDR1 SGHRS, CDR2 YFSETQ. The CDR3 sequence: CASSLGPLGYGYTF. The DNA for the CDR3 is TGCGCCAGCAGCTTGGGCCCACTAGGGTATGGCTACACCTTC.

This clone was detected only once. The V and J genes are TRBV9 and TRBJ2-2; a weak D match, TRBD1 (5 bases). With 0 bases removed from V and 0 bases from J, the gap between germline ends came to 9 bases. This CDR3 has 16 amino acids. CDR1 and CDR2 from the germline V gene are SGDLS and YYNGEE. CDR3 sequence (DNA): TGTGCCAGCAGCGTAGTCGGCAGGGCGAACACCGGGGAGCTGTTTTTT. This encodes CASSVVGRANTGELFF.

V is TRBV30 and J is TRBJ2-7; a possible D gene is TRBD2 (6 bases). The length of the CDR3 is 15 residues. Germline V gene data show CDR1 as GTSNPN and CDR2 as SVGIG (reference sequence). With 0 bases removed from V and 4 bases from J, the gap between germline ends came to 16 bases. The CDR3 loop is CAWSVWAGRSYEQYF. The CDR3 DNA follows: TGTGCCTGGAGTGTATGGGCGGGAAGGTCGTACGAGCAGTACTTC. The whole variable domain, remainder taken from reference TRBV30 and TRBJ2-7, is SQTIHQWPATLVQPVGSPLSLECTVEGTSNPNLYWYRQAAGRGLQLLFYSVGIGQISSEVPQNLSASRPQDRQFILSSKKLLLSDSGFYLCAWSVWAGRSYEQYFGPGTRLTVT.

V usage is TRBV7-8 and J usage is TRBJ2-7, with TRBD2 matching over 14 bases. This CDR3 is built from 19 residues. CDR1 is SGHVS and CDR2 is FQNEAQ in the germline V gene. The V gene end was trimmed by 5 bases and the J gene end by 6 bases; junction bases not matched to a gene: 18. The CDR3 DNA reads TGTGCCAGCAGCACCAGCGGGCGGAGGACTAGCGGGGGGCTCAGCGAGCAGTACTTC. Translation gives CASSTSGRRTSGGLSEQYF.

The J gene is TRBJ1-5, the V gene TRBV7-9; 7 bases map to TRBD1. CDR1 is SEHNR, CDR2 FQNEAQ, per germline (reference sequence). Losses at the gene ends were 8 bases for V and 6 bases for J; bases not matched to a gene: 4. The CDR3 sequence is 12 residues long. Written as DNA, the CDR3 is TGTGCCAGCGGCAGGGGGGCTCAGCCCCAGCATTTT. Its translation is CASGRGAQPQHF.

This rearrangement joins TRBV19 to TRBJ1-5; 8 nucleotides agree with TRBD1. Trimming took 3 bases from V and 12 from J; bases not matched to a gene: 10. The CDR3 contains 14 residues. CDR1 and CDR2 from the germline V gene are LNHDA and SQIVND (reference sequence). CDR3 sequence (DNA): TGTGCCAGTAGTATGGGGGCGACAGGGGTGGTCCAGCATTTT. Protein product: CASSMGATGVVQHF.

The chain recombines TRBV11-2 with TRBJ2-7, with unresolved D. Trimming stripped 5 bases from V and 2 bases from J, with 4 bases between. CDR1 SGHAT and CDR2 FQNNGV come from the germline V gene. CDR3 length: 11 amino acids. The CDR3 region is CASSLPYEQYF. As DNA, the CDR3 is TGTGCCAGCAGCCTCCCCTACGAGCAGTACTTC.

This chain connects TRBV25-1 to TRBJ1-2, with 8 bases lining up with TRBD1. The ends lost 6 bases at V and 5 bases at J; junction bases unmatched: 5. The CDR3 totals 13 residues. Germline loops: CDR1 MGHDK, CDR2 SYGVNS. CDR3 DNA sequence: TGTGCCAGCAGGGGAGACAGGGGTTATGGCTACACCTTC. Its protein product is CASRGDRGYGYTF.

This chain joins TRBV15 and TRBJ1-1; the match to TRBD1 covers 8 bases. The J segment lost 4 bases and the V segment lost 2 bases, leaving 9 bases of the junction unmatched. This CDR3 is 16 amino acids long. Germline V gene sequence: CDR1 LNHNV, CDR2 YYDKDF (reference sequence). The CDR3 DNA reads TGTGCCACCAGCAGACCCGAGGGAACAGGGGGCACTGAAGCTTTCTTT. This encodes CATSRPEGTGGTEAFF.

V gene TRBV4-3 combines with J gene TRBJ2-5, with 8 bases matching TRBD2. Losses at the gene ends were 4 bases for V and 1 base for J; bases not matched to a gene: 5. In germline, CDR1 is LGHNA, CDR2 YSLEER. The CDR3 length is 15 residues. The CDR3 spells CASSPGGAGQETQYF. The CDR3 nucleotides read TGCGCCAGCAGCCCGGGGGGGGCAGGCCAAGAGACCCAGTACTTC.

This sequence joins TRBV6-5 and TRBJ1-1; D is unclear. Trimming left V 7 bases short and J 7 bases short, with 16 bases between. The length of the CDR3 is 13 residues. Germline V lookup: CDR1 MNHEY, CDR2 SVGAGI. Here the CDR3 reads CASNPGRANEAFF. Written as DNA, the CDR3 is TGTGCCAGCAACCCGGGGAGGGCAAATGAAGCTTTCTTT.

This clone was found once. The chain is built from TRBV4-1 and TRBJ2-5; TRBD2 agrees at 11 bases. V gave up 3 bases and J gave up 5 bases; unmatched junction bases: 5. Germline V gene data show CDR1 as MGHRA and CDR2 as YSYEKL. The CDR3 sequence is 15 residues long. In nucleotides, the CDR3 is TGCGCCAGCAGCCACGGACTAGCGGGTGGGGAGACCCAGTACTTC. Encoded protein: CASSHGLAGGETQYF.

The gene calls are TRBV9 and TRBJ1-4; D is ambiguous. Germline V gene lookup returns CDR1 SGDLS and CDR2 YYNGEE. Trimming removed 6 bases at V and 0 bases at J, with 9 bases between. CDR3 length: 14 amino acids. The CDR3, as DNA: TGTGCCAGCACCGCGGGGTCAACTAATGAAAAACTGTTTTTT. Amino acid sequence: CASTAGSTNEKLFF.

The chain employs TRBV10-3 and TRBJ1-1, with TRBD1 matching 9 bases. The CDR3 spans 15 residues. CDR1 is ENHRY, CDR2 SYGVKD, per germline. After removal of 7 bases from V and 4 bases from J, the junction contained 10 bases not matched to a gene. In DNA, the CDR3 is TGTGCCATCACCCGACGGACAGGGGAGGGCACTGAAGCTTTCTTT. It is translated as CAITRRTGEGTEAFF.

The chain combines TRBV5-1 with TRBJ2-1; TRBD2 matches 9 bases. This CDR3 is built from 17 residues. Germline lookup yields CDR1 SGHRS and CDR2 YFSETQ. V shed 4 bases and J 4 bases; nucleotides not matched to a gene: 12. This chain's CDR3 is CASSPLGGRGEYNEQFF. In DNA form, the CDR3 reads TGCGCCAGCAGCCCGTTGGGCGGGAGGGGGGAATACAATGAGCAGTTCTTC. Using reference TRBV5-1 and TRBJ2-1 for the parts outside the CDR3, the full variable domain is KAGVTQTPRYLIKTRGQQVTLSCSPISGHRSVSWYQQTPGQGLQFLFEYFSETQRNKGNFPGRFSGRQFSNSRSEMNVSTLELGDSALYLCASSPLGGRGEYNEQFFGPGTRLTVL.